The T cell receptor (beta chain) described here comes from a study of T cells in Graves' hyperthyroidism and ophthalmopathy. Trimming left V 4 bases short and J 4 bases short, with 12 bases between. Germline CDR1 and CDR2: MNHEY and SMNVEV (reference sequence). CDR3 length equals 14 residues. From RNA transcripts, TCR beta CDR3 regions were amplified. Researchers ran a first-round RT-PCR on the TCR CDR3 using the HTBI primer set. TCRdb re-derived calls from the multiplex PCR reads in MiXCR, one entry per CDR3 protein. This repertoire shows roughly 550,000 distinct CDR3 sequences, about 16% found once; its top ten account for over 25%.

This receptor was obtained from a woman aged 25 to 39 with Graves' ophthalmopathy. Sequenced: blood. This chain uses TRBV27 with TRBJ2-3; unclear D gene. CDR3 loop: CASSSPNGADTQYF. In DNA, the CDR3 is TGTGCCAGCAGTTCCCCAAATGGCGCAGATACGCAGTATTTT.